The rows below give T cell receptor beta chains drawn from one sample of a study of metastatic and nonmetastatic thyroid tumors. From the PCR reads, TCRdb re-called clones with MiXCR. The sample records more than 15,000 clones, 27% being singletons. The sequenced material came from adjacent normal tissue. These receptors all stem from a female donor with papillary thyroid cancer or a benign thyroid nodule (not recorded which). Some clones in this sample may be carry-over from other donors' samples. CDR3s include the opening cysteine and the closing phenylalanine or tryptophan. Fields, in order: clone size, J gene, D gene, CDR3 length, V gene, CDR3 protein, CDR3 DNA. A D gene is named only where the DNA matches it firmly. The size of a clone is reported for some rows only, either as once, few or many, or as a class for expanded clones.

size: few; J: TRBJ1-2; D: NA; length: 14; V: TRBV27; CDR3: CASALSANRDGYTF; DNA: TGTGCCAGCGCTTTGTCGGCGAACAGGGATGGCTACACCTTC
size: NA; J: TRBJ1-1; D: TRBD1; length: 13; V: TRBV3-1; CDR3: CANSQGGTAEAFF; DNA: TGTGCCAACAGCCAAGGTGGGACAGCTGAAGCTTTCTTT
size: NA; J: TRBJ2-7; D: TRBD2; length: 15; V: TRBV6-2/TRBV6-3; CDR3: CASSYPSGSSYEQYF; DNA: TGTGCCAGCAGTTACCCTAGCGGGAGCTCCTACGAGCAGTACTTC
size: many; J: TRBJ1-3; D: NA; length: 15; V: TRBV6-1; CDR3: CASSATGTSGNTIYF; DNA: TGTGCCAGCAGCGCTACCGGGACCTCTGGAAACACCATATATTTT
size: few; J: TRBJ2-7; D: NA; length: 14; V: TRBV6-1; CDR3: CASNGGIRHYEQYF; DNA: TGTGCCAGCAATGGGGGAATAAGACACTACGAGCAGTACTTC
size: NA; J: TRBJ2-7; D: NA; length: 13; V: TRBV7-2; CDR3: CASSSGLTYEQCF; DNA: TGTGCCAGCAGCTCCGGGTTGACCTACGAGCAGTGCTTC
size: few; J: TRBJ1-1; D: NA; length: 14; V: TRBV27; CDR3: CASSLEGLSTEAFF; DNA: TGTGCCAGCAGTTTAGAGGGGCTTTCGACTGAAGCTTTCTTT
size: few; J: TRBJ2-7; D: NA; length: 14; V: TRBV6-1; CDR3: CASILRGDSYDQYF; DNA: TGTGCCAGCATTCTGAGGGGGGATTCCTACGATCAGTACTTC
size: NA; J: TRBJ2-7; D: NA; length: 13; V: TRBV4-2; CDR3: CASSQEPGYEQYF; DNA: TGTGCCAGCAGCCAAGAACCCGGCTACGAGCAGTACTTC
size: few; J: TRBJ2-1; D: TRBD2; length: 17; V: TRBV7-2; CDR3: CASSGMWTSGSRNEQFF; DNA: TGTGCCAGCAGCGGAATGTGGACTAGCGGGAGTAGAAATGAGCAGTTCTTC
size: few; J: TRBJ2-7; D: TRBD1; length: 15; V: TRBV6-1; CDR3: CASSEAPGQIYEQYF; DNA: TGTGCCAGCAGTGAAGCCCCGGGACAGATCTACGAGCAGTACTTC
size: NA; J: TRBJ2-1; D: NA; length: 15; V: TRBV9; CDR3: CASSGESTVGNEQFF; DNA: TGTGCCAGCAGCGGGGAATCCACCGTGGGCAATGAGCAGTTCTTC
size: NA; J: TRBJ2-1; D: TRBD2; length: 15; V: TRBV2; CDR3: CASRAGTSGLDEQFF; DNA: TGTGCCAGCAGAGCCGGGACTAGCGGGTTAGATGAGCAGTTCTTC
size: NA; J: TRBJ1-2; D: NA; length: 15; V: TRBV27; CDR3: CASRWSAHLNYGYTF; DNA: TGTGCCAGCAGATGGTCCGCCCACTTAAACTATGGCTACACCTTC
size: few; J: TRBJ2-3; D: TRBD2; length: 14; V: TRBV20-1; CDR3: CSASGGGRTDTQYF; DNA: TGCAGTGCTAGCGGGGGGGGAAGGACAGATACGCAGTATTTT
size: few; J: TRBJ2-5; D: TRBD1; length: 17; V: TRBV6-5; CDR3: CASSYGMTGIFQETQYF; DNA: TGTGCCAGCAGTTACGGAATGACAGGGATTTTTCAGGAGACCCAGTACTTC
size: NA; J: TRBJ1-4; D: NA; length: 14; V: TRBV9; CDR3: CASSEVQGGEKLFF; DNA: TGTGCCAGCAGCGAAGTACAGGGAGGTGAAAAACTGTTTTTT
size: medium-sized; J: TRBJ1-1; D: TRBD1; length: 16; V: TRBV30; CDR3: CAWSVFSGGADTEAFF; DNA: TGTGCCTGGAGTGTGTTTTCAGGGGGGGCAGACACTGAAGCTTTCTTT
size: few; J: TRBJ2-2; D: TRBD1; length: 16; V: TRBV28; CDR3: CASSPRPGQGFGELFF; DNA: TGTGCCAGCAGTCCAAGGCCGGGACAGGGGTTCGGGGAGCTGTTTTTT
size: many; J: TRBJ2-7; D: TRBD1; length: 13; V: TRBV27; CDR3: CASRYGQGDEQYF; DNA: TGTGCCAGCAGGTATGGACAGGGAGACGAGCAGTACTTC
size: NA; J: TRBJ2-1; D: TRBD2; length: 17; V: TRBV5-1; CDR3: CASSWTSGRFSYNEQFF; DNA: TGCGCCAGCAGCTGGACTAGCGGGAGGTTTTCCTACAATGAGCAGTTCTTC
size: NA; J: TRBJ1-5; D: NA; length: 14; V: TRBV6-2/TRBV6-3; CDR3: CASSYPGFGQPQHF; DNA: TGTGCCAGCAGTTACCCAGGGTTCGGTCAGCCCCAGCATTTT
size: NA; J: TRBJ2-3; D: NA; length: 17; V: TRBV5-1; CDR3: CASSRGTGTSSTDTQYF; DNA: TGCGCCAGCAGCAGGGGTACCGGGACATCTAGCACAGATACGCAGTATTTT
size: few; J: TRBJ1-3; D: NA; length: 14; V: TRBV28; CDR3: CASILDGSGNTIYF; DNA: TGTGCCAGCATTTTAGACGGCTCTGGAAACACCATATATTTT
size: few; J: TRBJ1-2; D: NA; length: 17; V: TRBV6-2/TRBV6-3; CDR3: CASSYEPANLGARGYTF; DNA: TGTGCCAGCAGTTATGAACCGGCAAATCTAGGGGCGCGTGGCTACACCTTC
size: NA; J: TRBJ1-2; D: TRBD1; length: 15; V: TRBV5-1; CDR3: CASSPYRDRAHGYTF; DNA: TGCGCCAGCAGTCCTTACCGGGACAGGGCCCATGGCTACACCTTC
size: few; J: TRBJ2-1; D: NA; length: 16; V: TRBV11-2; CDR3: CASSLLAGTHFNEQFF; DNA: TGTGCCAGCAGCTTACTTGCGGGAACGCACTTCAATGAGCAGTTCTTC
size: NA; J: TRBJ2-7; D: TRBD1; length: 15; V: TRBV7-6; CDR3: CASSSTWTGHHEQYF; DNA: TGTGCCAGCAGCTCGACCTGGACAGGGCACCACGAGCAGTACTTC
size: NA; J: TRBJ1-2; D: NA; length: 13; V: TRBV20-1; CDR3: CSARAGRAGGYTF; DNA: TGCAGTGCTAGGGCTGGCAGGGCGGGTGGCTACACCTTC
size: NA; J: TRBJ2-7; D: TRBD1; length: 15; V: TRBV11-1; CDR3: CASSFGTGPSYEQYF; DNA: TGTGCCAGCAGCTTCGGGACAGGCCCCTCCTACGAGCAGTACTTC
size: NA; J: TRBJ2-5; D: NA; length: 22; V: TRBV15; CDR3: CATSHEGGRGYGYTFGSGTQYF; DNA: NA
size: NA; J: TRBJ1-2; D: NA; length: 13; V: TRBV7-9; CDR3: CASSSEQGYGYTF; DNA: TGTGCCAGCAGCTCGGAACAGGGCTATGGCTACACCTTC
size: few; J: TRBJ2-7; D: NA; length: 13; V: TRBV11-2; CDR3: CASSLGTTYEQYF; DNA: TGTGCCAGCAGCCTCGGGACAACCTACGAGCAGTACTTC
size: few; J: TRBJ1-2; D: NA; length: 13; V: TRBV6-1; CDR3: CASSEREDYGYTF; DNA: TGTGCCAGCAGTGAGAGGGAGGACTATGGCTACACCTTC
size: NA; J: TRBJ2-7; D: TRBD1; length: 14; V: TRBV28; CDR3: CASSYPGQVYEQYF; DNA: TGTGCCAGCAGTTATCCGGGACAGGTTTACGAGCAGTACTTC
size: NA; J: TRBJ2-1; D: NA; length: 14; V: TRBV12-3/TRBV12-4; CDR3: CASSGFPLGLEQFF; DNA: TGTGCCAGCTCGGGCTTTCCTTTGGGTTTAGAGCAGTTCTTC
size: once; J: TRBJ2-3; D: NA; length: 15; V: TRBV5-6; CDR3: CASSDGGLGTDTQYF; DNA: TGTGCCAGCAGCGATGGGGGGCTTGGCACAGATACGCAGTATTTT
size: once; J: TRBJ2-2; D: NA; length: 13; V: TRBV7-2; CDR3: CASRSVGAGELFF; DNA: TGTGCCAGCAGATCAGTAGGAGCCGGGGAGCTGTTTTTT
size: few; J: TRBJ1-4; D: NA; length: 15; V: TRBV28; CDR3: CASSFGSRADEKLFF; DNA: TGTGCCAGCAGTTTCGGTTCCAGGGCAGACGAAAAACTGTTTTTT
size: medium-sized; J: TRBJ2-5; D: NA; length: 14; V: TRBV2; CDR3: CASSGTGSGETQYF; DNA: TGTGCCAGCAGTGGAACAGGGTCCGGCGAGACCCAGTACTTC
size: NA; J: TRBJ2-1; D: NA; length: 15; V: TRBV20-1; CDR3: CSARGPFGGFNEQFF; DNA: TGCAGTGCTAGAGGACCGTTCGGAGGATTCAATGAGCAGTTCTTC
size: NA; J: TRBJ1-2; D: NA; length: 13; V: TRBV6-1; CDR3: CASRRGTLYGYTF; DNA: TGTGCCAGCAGACGCGGGACACTCTATGGCTACACCTTC
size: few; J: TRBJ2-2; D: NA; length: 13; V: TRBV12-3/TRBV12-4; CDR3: CASRTVNTGELFF; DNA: TGTGCCAGCAGGACAGTGAACACCGGGGAGCTGTTTTTT
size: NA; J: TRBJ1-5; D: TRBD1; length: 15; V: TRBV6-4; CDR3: CASRVTGDSNQPQHF; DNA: TGTGCCAGCAGAGTGACAGGGGATAGCAATCAGCCCCAGCATTTT
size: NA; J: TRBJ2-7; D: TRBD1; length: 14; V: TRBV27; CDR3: CASSSGTENYEQYF; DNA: TGTGCCAGCTCCTCCGGGACAGAAAACTACGAGCAGTACTTC
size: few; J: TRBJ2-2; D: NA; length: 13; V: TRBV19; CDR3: CASSSRGTGELFF; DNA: TGTGCCAGTAGTAGTCGAGGGACCGGGGAGCTGTTTTTT
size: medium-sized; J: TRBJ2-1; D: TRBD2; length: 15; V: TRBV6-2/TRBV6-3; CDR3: CASIKTSGKYSEQFF; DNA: TGTGCCAGCATTAAGACTAGCGGGAAATACAGTGAGCAGTTCTTC
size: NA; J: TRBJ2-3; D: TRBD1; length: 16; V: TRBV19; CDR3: CASSIGTGYSTDTQYF; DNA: TGTGCCAGTAGTATTGGGACAGGGTACTCCACAGATACGCAGTATTTT
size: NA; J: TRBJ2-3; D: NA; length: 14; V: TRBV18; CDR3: CASSPLGVPDTQYF; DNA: TGTGCCAGCTCACCATTGGGGGTGCCAGATACGCAGTATTTT
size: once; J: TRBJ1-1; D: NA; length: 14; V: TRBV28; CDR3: CASSTGGMNTEAFF; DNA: TGTGCCAGCAGCACGGGGGGCATGAACACTGAAGCTTTCTTT
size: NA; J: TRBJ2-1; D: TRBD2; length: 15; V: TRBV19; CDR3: CASSLSGTTPNEQFF; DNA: TGTGCCAGTAGTCTTTCCGGGACTACCCCGAATGAGCAGTTCTTC
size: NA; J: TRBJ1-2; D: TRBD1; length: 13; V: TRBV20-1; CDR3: CSARRDREYGYTF; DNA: TGCAGTGCTAGAAGGGACAGGGAGTATGGCTACACCTTC
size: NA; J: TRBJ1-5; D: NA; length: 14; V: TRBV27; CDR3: CASNPAGLGQPQHF; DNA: TGTGCCAGCAATCCCGCCGGGTTGGGTCAGCCCCAGCATTTT